Below are 27 T cell receptor beta chains sequenced from a single sample in a study of control samples from healthy donors and cancer patients. Only in-frame clones appear in the TCRdb table, and some are missing; sequencing was by immunoSEQ multiplex PCR. The data hold more than 95,000 clones, with around 88% observed a single time. Source material: PBMCs. These receptors all stem from a man aged 55 to 70 with lung cancer.

The genes are TRBV6-2 or TRBV6-3 and TRBJ2-7; no firm D call. CDR3 length: 16 residues. Germline values: CDR1 MNHEY, CDR2 SVGEGT. The V end lost 4 bases, the J end lost 1 base, and 17 bases lay between the germline ends. Here the CDR3 reads CASSSLAFSESYEQYF. As DNA, the CDR3 is TGTGCCAGCAGTTCCTTAGCCTTTTCAGAGTCCTACGAGCAGTACTTC.

This rearrangement joins TRBV4-1 to TRBJ2-3, with a weak D call TRBD2 (6 bases). This CDR3 region has 15 residues. The V gene's germline CDR1 is MGHRA and CDR2 YSYEKL. Between the trimmed V and J ends, which lost 1 base and 3 bases, there was a span of 11 bases. The CDR3: CASSQATSSTDTQYF. The CDR3 region has the DNA TGCGCCAGCAGCCAAGCCACTAGCAGTACAGATACGCAGTATTTT.

This clone was detected a few times. The chain joins TRBV2 to TRBJ2-5; D not resolved. CDR3 length equals 11 residues. Deletions cut 4 bases from V and 5 bases from J, with 5 bases between. Per the germline V gene, CDR1 is SNHLY and CDR2 is FYNNEI. CDR3 sequence reads: CASSGWETQYF. CDR3 DNA sequence: TGTGCCAGCAGTGGGTGGGAGACCCAGTACTTC.

V and J are TRBV15 and TRBJ2-7, with D perhaps matching TRBD1 (8 bases). The CDR3 is 15 amino acids. The V end was cut by 3 bases, the J end by 4 bases, with 16 bases between. From germline, CDR1 is LNHNV and CDR2 YYDKDF (reference sequence). CDR3: CATSSPDRGGYEQYF. CDR3 coding DNA: TGTGCCACCAGCAGCCCCGACAGGGGAGGGTACGAGCAGTACTTC. The full variable domain, its missing parts supplied by reference TRBV15 and TRBJ2-7, is DAMVIQNPRYQVTQFGKPVTLSCSQTLNHNVMYWYQQKSSQAPKLLFHYYDKDFNNEADTPDNFQSRRPNTSFCFLDIRSPGLGDTAMYLCATSSPDRGGYEQYFGPGTRLTVT.

This sequence joins TRBV5-5 and TRBJ2-5; D unresolved. V was trimmed by 4 bases and J by 5 bases, leaving 9 bases between them. Germline values: CDR1 SGHKS, CDR2 YYEKEE (reference sequence). There are 12 residues in the CDR3. The CDR3 here is CASSLSEETQYF. The CDR3, as DNA: TGTGCCAGCAGCCTATCCGAGGAGACCCAGTACTTC.

This sequence joins TRBV18 and TRBJ1-5, with a weak D call TRBD1 (5 bases). The V and J ends lost 2 bases and 1 base respectively, with 9 bases between them. CDR1 is KGHSH and CDR2 is LQKENI in the germline V gene. The CDR3 extends over 15 amino acids. The CDR3 protein is CASSPEGRSNQPQHF. The CDR3 DNA reads TGTGCCAGCTCACCAGAGGGGAGGAGCAATCAGCCCCAGCATTTT.

This clone was counted only a few times. This sequence joins TRBV5-1 and TRBJ1-4; the match to TRBD1 covers 8 bases. This CDR3 has 14 amino acids. The V segment lost 4 bases and the J segment 8 bases; nucleotides outside the gene matches: 7. Germline loops: CDR1 SGHRS, CDR2 YFSETQ. The CDR3 region is CASSIGQGREKLFF. CDR3 DNA sequence: TGCGCCAGCAGCATTGGACAGGGTAGAGAAAAACTGTTTTTT.

The CDR3 DNA reads TGCGCCAGCAGTGAGAGGGGAAGGGTAGCTTTCTTT. It yields the protein CASSERGRVAFF. The chain carries TRBV10-2 and TRBJ1-1; tentatively, D is TRBD1 (5 bases). The length of the CDR3 is 12 residues. V shed 2 bases and J shed 10 bases, with 11 bases lying between them. Germline CDR1 reads WSHSY; CDR2 reads SAAADI.

The J gene is TRBJ1-1, the V gene TRBV5-6; 11 bases map to TRBD1. Looked up from germline, CDR1 is SGHDT and CDR2 is YYEEEE. Trimming cost V 4 bases and J 0 bases; bases outside gene matches: 14. CDR3 length: 19 amino acids. The CDR3 protein is CASSLRTGGGVAMNTEAFF. CDR3 DNA sequence: TGTGCCAGCAGCCTAAGGACAGGGGGCGGGGTGGCGATGAACACTGAAGCTTTCTTT.

CDR3 DNA: TGTGCCAGCAGTGAGGGCTGGGGAGAGACCCAGTACTTC. It encodes CASSEGWGETQYF. The gene calls are TRBV6-1 and TRBJ2-5; D remains ambiguous. Germline V gives CDR1 MNHNS, CDR2 SASEGT. The CDR3 totals 13 residues. V was shortened by 3 bases and J by 4 bases, with 9 bases between the two germline ends.

This chain uses TRBV6-1 with TRBJ1-6; the D is unclear. The length of the CDR3 is 14 residues. The V gene's germline CDR1 is MNHNS and CDR2 SASEGT. Trimming left V 2 bases short and J 10 bases short, with 12 bases between. In nucleotides, the CDR3 is TGTGCCAGCAGTGAACGCCTGGAGGGATCACCCCTCCACTTT. It encodes CASSERLEGSPLHF.

The chain employs TRBV5-1 and TRBJ2-1, with TRBD2 matching 11 bases. The length of the CDR3 is 16 residues. Germline trimming cut 0 bases from V and 8 bases from J; bases unmatched to any gene: 7. CDR1 is SGHRS and CDR2 is YFSETQ in the germline V gene. For the CDR3, the DNA is TGCGCCAGCAGCTTGGATCCTAGCGGGGGGCTCGATGAGCAGTTCTTC. Translating gives CASSLDPSGGLDEQFF.

The rearrangement joins TRBV7-9 to TRBJ1-2; weak D call: TRBD1 (5 bases). Per germline, CDR1 SEHNR and CDR2 FQNEAQ (reference sequence). This CDR3 spans 16 amino acids. V lost 1 base to trimming and J lost 3 bases, with 15 bases between them. The CDR3 reads CASSLGPGRVDYGYTF. The CDR3 nucleotides are TGTGCCAGCAGCTTAGGCCCGGGCAGGGTCGACTATGGCTACACCTTC. The complete variable domain, with remaining parts taken from reference TRBV7-9 and TRBJ1-2, reads DTGVSQNPRHKITKRGQNVTFRCDPISEHNRLYWYRQTLGQGPEFLTYFQNEAQLEKSRLLSDRFSAERPKGSFSTLEIQRTEQGDSAMYLCASSLGPGRVDYGYTFGSGTRLTVV.

The chain combines TRBV12-3 or TRBV12-4 with TRBJ1-5; D remains ambiguous. The CDR3 loop spans 12 amino acids. V was clipped by 7 bases and J by 7 bases, with 11 bases between them. Here the CDR3 DNA reads TGTGCCAGCACCTTCGCCGGCCAGCCCCAGCATTTT. Amino acids: CASTFAGQPQHF.

The rearrangement joins TRBV5-1 to TRBJ1-5, with D maybe TRBD1 (5 bases). CDR1 is SGHRS, CDR2 YFSETQ, per germline. The CDR3 runs to 17 residues. V was pared by 5 bases and J by 2 bases, with 20 bases between. CDR3 region: CASRTGLEGSGNQPQHF. The CDR3 DNA reads as TGCGCCAGCAGGACCGGACTTGAGGGGAGCGGCAATCAGCCCCAGCATTTT.

The chain is built from TRBV5-6 and TRBJ2-3; D remains unclear. CDR1 is SGHDT, CDR2 YYEEEE, per germline. The CDR3 has 13 residues. With 2 bases removed from V and 0 bases from J, the gap between germline ends came to 4 bases. Here the CDR3 reads CASSLGSTDTQYF. CDR3 bases: TGTGCCAGCAGCTTAGGGAGCACAGATACGCAGTATTTT.

This chain joins TRBV7-3 and TRBJ2-3, with 8 bases matching TRBD1. Germline loops: CDR1 SGHTA, CDR2 FQGTGA. V was clipped by 5 bases and J by 3 bases; unmatched bases: 13. The CDR3 consists of 17 residues. In nucleotides, the CDR3 is TGTGCCAGCAGCCCCATGTCAGGGGGCGCTTCAACAGATACGCAGTATTTT. Encoded protein: CASSPMSGGASTDTQYF.

The chain couples TRBV6-5 to TRBJ1-3, with TRBD1 identical over 7 bases. The junction had 4 bases not matched to a gene; V was cut back by 10 bases and J by 1 base. The CDR3 length is 13 residues. Germline V CDR1 and CDR2: MNHEY, SVGAGI. The CDR3, as DNA: TGTGCCACCCCGGACAGGTCTGGAAACACCATATATTTT. Protein: CATPDRSGNTIYF.

The chain joins TRBV24-1 to TRBJ2-3; 9 positions match TRBD2. Germline V gives CDR1 KGHDR, CDR2 SFDVKD. J gave up 5 bases and V 3 bases, and 5 bases lay outside the gene matches. The length of the CDR3 is 15 residues. This chain's CDR3 is CATSDPGTSRDTQYF. The DNA for the CDR3 is TGTGCCACCAGTGATCCCGGGACTAGCCGAGATACGCAGTATTTT.

This clone has a handful of counts. The V call is TRBV7-9, the J call TRBJ1-6; D is possibly TRBD1 (5 bases). The CDR3 is 14 residues long. The germline V gene has CDR1 SEHNR and CDR2 FQNEAQ (reference sequence). V was clipped by 4 bases and J by 10 bases, with 14 bases between them. The CDR3 coding sequence is TGTGCCAGCAGCTCCCAGGGATTTCGGTCACCCCTCCACTTT. Protein product: CASSSQGFRSPLHF.

The rearrangement links TRBV2 to TRBJ2-5; 14 positions match TRBD2. The germline V gene has CDR1 SNHLY and CDR2 FYNNEI. J lost 2 bases, V lost 4 bases, and 3 bases had no gene match. This CDR3 region has 16 residues. CDR3 sequence: CASSGTSGGQQETQYF. The CDR3 nucleotides are TGTGCCAGCAGTGGGACTAGCGGGGGGCAACAAGAGACCCAGTACTTC. Using reference TRBV2 and TRBJ2-5 for the parts outside the CDR3, the full variable domain is EPEVTQTPSHQVTQMGQEVILRCVPISNHLYFYWYRQILGQKVEFLVSFYNNEISEKSEIFDDQFSVERPDGSNFTLKIRSTKLEDSAMYFCASSGTSGGQQETQYFGPGTRLLVL.

The J gene is TRBJ1-2, the V gene TRBV9; 8 positions agree with TRBD1. This CDR3 has 16 residues. The germline CDR1 and CDR2 sequences are SGDLS and YYNGEE. V trimming: 0 bases; J trimming: 5 bases; junction bases outside the gene matches: 9. DNA for the CDR3: TGTGCCAGCAGCGTAGGGGACAGGCCTATTTCATATGGCTACACCTTC. Protein sequence: CASSVGDRPISYGYTF.

The chain couples TRBV7-2 to TRBJ2-2; unclear D gene. Germline CDR1 reads SGHTA; CDR2 reads FQGNSA. The CDR3 has 13 amino acids. V was clipped by 5 bases and J by 2 bases, with 6 bases between them. CDR3 in amino acids: CASSGPNTGELFF. In nucleotides, the CDR3 is TGTGCCAGCAGCGGCCCCAACACCGGGGAGCTGTTTTTT.

The V call is TRBV2, the J call TRBJ2-5; 8 bases map to TRBD1. The CDR3 is made up of 13 amino acids. Germline assignment: CDR1 SNHLY and CDR2 FYNNEI. The V and J ends lost 9 bases and 4 bases, in that order; junction bases with no gene match: 7. CDR3 sequence reads: CARRDRGGETQYF. CDR3 nucleotide sequence: TGTGCCAGGAGAGACAGGGGAGGAGAGACCCAGTACTTC.

This rearrangement joins TRBV29-1 to TRBJ1-5, with D unclear. V was trimmed by 3 bases and J by 2 bases, leaving 11 bases between them. Germline V gene data show CDR1 as SQVTM and CDR2 as ANQGSEA. The CDR3 covers 14 residues. CDR3 in DNA: TGCAGCGTTGAGTACCCCGGGGGCAATCAGCCCCAGCATTTT. Translation gives CSVEYPGGNQPQHF.

For the CDR3, the DNA is TGTGCCAGCAGCGACAGGGGAGTTACTGAAGCTTTCTTT. This encodes CASSDRGVTEAFF. This rearrangement joins TRBV7-9 to TRBJ1-1; 8 bases are a match to TRBD1. Per the germline V gene, CDR1 is SEHNR and CDR2 is FQNEAQ (reference sequence). The ends lost 5 bases at V and 5 bases at J; junction bases unmatched: 4. The CDR3 is made up of 13 amino acids.

This chain connects TRBV10-3 to TRBJ1-5; D not resolved. Germline loops: CDR1 ENHRY, CDR2 SYGVKD. The CDR3 loop spans 14 amino acids. V lost 2 bases and J lost 1, with 6 bases in between. The CDR3 loop is CAISEPRSNQPQHF. The CDR3 region has the DNA TGTGCCATCAGTGAGCCGAGGAGCAATCAGCCCCAGCATTTT.